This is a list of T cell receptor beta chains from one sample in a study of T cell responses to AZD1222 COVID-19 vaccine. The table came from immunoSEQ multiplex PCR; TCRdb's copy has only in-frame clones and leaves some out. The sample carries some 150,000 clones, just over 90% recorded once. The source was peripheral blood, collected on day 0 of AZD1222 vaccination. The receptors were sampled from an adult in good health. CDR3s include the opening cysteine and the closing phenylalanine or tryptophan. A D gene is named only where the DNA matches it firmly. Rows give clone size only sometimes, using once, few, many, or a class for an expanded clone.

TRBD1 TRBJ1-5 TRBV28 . TGTGCCAGCAGTTTATTAACGCGGACAGGTCTTGATCAGCCCCAGCATTTT CASSLLTRTGLDQPQHF
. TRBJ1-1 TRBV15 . TGTGCCACCAGCAGAGGCGAGATGAGAAGAGACACTGAAGCTTTCTTT CATSRGEMRRDTEAFF
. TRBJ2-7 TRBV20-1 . TGCAGTGCTAGTAGTGAGGCGGGGCCTGAGCAGTACTTC CSASSEAGPEQYF
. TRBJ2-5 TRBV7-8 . TGTGCCAGCAGCTTAAGTTTAGACCTCCAAGAGACCCAGTACTTC CASSLSLDLQETQYF
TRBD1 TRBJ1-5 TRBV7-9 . TGTGCCAGCAGCTGGGGACAGGGAAGGAATCAGCCCCAGCATTTT CASSWGQGRNQPQHF
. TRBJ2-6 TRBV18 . TGTGCCAGCTCACCAGGGGCCGGGGTCGGGGCCAACGTCCTGACTTTC CASSPGAGVGANVLTF
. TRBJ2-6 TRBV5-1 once TGCGCCAGCAGCTTGGTGGTCGGGGTCGGGGCCAACGTCCTGACTTTC CASSLVVGVGANVLTF
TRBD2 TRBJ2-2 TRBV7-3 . TGTGCCAGCGGTGGGACTAGCGGCACCGGGGAGCTGTTTTTT CASGGTSGTGELFF
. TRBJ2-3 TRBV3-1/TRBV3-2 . TGTGCCAGCAGCCACGGGCTAGTTTTTGATACGCAGTATTTT CASSHGLVFDTQYF
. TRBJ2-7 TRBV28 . TGTGCCAGCAAGGGGTACGAGCAGTACTTC CASKGYEQYF
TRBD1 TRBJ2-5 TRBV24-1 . TGTGCCACCAGTGGGACGGGACAGGGGAATTACTTC CATSGTGQGNYF
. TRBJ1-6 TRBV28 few TGTGCCAGCAGTCCCGGGGGTTCCTATAATTCACCCCTCCACTTT CASSPGGSYNSPLHF
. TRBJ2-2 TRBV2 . TGTGCCAGCAGTATCGACACCGGGGAGCTGTTTTTT CASSIDTGELFF
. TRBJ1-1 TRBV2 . TGTGCCAGAGAACAGGGCGAGGAGAAGGCTTTCTTT CAREQGEEKAFF
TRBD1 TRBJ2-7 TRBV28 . TGTGCCAGCAGCCCAGGGGGCCTCACCTACGAGCAGTACTTC CASSPGGLTYEQYF
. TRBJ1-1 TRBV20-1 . TGCAGTGCTAGTGAGGACACTGAAGCTTTCTTT CSASEDTEAFF
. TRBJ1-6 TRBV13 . TGTGCCAGCAGCTTATGGGAAACGGGTTCACCCCTCCACTTT CASSLWETGSPLHF
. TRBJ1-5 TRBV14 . TGTGCCAGCAGCCGGGGTTTTTATCAGCCCCAGCATTTT CASSRGFYQPQHF
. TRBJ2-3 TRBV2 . TGTGCCAGCTTGGTAGTTCTAGGCACAGATACGCAGTATTTT CASLVVLGTDTQYF
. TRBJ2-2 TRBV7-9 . TGTGCCAGCAGCTTAGCGCGGGCGAACACCGGGGAGCTGTTTTTT CASSLARANTGELFF
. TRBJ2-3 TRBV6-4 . TGTGCCAGCAGTGACCAGGTTCAACCCACAGATACGCAGTATTTT CASSDQVQPTDTQYF
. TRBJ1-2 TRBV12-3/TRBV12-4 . TGTGCCAGCAGTTTAGCTGGGATCGGCTACACCTTC CASSLAGIGYTF
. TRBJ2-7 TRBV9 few TGTGCCAGCAGCGACCGGGACAACTCCTACGAGCAGTACTTC CASSDRDNSYEQYF
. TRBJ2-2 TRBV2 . TGTGCCAGCAGTTATACCGGGGAGCTGTTTTTT CASSYTGELFF
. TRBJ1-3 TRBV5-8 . TGTGCCAGCAGTCACCCCGGGGGGGGCTCTGGAAACACCATATATTTT CASSHPGGGSGNTIYF
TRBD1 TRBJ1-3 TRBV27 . TGTGCCAGCAGTCGACAGACAGGGGCAGGAAACACCATATATTTT CASSRQTGAGNTIYF
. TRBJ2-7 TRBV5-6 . TGTGCCAGCAGTTCCCGGGACATCTCCTACGAGCAGTACTTC CASSSRDISYEQYF
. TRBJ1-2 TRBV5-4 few TGTGCCAGCAGCTTGAGTCAGGGCCAATCCTATGGCTACACCTTC CASSLSQGQSYGYTF
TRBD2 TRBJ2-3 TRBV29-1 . TGCAGCGTTGGTTTTAGACTAGCGGGAGGCCCCACAGATACGCAGTATTTT CSVGFRLAGGPTDTQYF
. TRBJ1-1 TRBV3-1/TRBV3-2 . TGTGCCAGCAGTGAGATAAACTCCAACACTGAAGCTTTCTTT CASSEINSNTEAFF
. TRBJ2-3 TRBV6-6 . TGTGCCAGCCGCTCGCTTGGGTTTCAGGATACGCAGTATTTT CASRSLGFQDTQYF
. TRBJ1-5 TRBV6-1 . TGTGCCAGCAGTGAACTCGGATCAAATCAGCCCCAGCATTTT CASSELGSNQPQHF
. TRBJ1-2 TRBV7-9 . TGTGCCAGCAGCTTATCGGGGGTTGGCTACACCTTC CASSLSGVGYTF
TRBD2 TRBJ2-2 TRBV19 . TGTGCCAGCCAAACACTAGCGGGAATCCCGAACACCGGGGAGCTGTTTTTT CASQTLAGIPNTGELFF
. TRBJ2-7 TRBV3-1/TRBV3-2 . TGTGCCAGCAGCCATTTGGCAGCCCAGAATTACGAGCAGTACTTC CASSHLAAQNYEQYF
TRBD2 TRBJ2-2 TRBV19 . TGTGCCAGTAGTGTGGCTAGCGGGAGTCGGGAGCTGTTTTTT CASSVASGSRELFF
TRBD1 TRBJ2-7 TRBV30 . TGTGCCTGGAGCACTAGGACAGGGCCCTACGAGCAGTACTTC CAWSTRTGPYEQYF
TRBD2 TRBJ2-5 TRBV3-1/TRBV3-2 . TGTGCCAGCAGCCCTTCGATAGCGGGAGCCCAAGGGACCCAGTACTTC CASSPSIAGAQGTQYF
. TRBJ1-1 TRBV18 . TGTGCCAGCTCACCCGGGGAACAAAGCGAAGCTTTCTTT CASSPGEQSEAFF
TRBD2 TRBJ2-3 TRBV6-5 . TGTGCCAGCTCCACTAGGACTAGCGGCACAGATACGCAGTATTTT CASSTRTSGTDTQYF
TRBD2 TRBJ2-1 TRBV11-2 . TGTGCCAGCAGCGCTAGCGGGAGGTCCTACAATGAGCAGTTCTTC CASSASGRSYNEQFF
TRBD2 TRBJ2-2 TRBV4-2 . TGTGCCAGCAGCCAACTAGCGGGAGTGGCCGGGGAGCTGTTTTTT CASSQLAGVAGELFF
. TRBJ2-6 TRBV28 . TGTGCCAGTCGCCCGGACTCTGGGGCCAACGTCCTGACTTTC CASRPDSGANVLTF
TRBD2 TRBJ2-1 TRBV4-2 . TGTGCCAGCAGCCGCCAGGGACTAGCGGATAAAGACAATGAGCAGTTCTTC CASSRQGLADKDNEQFF
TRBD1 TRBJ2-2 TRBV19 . TGTGCCAGTAGTGACCGACAGGGGGACACCGGGGAGCTGTTTTTT CASSDRQGDTGELFF
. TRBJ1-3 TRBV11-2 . TGTGCCAGCAGCTTAGTTGGAAACACCATATATTTT CASSLVGNTIYF
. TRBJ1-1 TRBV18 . TGTGCCAGCTCACCAGGGTACGGGGGTGTAACTGAAGCTTTCTTT CASSPGYGGVTEAFF
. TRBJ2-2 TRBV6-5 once TGTGCCAGTCGAAAGTCCACCGGGGAGCTGTTTTTT CASRKSTGELFF
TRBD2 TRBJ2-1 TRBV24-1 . TGTGCCACCAGTGATCAGACTAGCGGGACTGTACATGAGCAGTTCTTC CATSDQTSGTVHEQFF
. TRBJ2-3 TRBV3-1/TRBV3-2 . TGTGCCAGCAGCCGGTCGGGGACAGATACGCAGTATTTT CASSRSGTDTQYF
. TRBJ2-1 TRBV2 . TGTGCCAGCAGGGTGGGAGTAGACAATGAGCAGTTCTTC CASRVGVDNEQFF
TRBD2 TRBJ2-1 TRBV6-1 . TGTGCCAGCACAGGACTAGCGGGCTCCTACAATGAGCAGTTCTTC CASTGLAGSYNEQFF
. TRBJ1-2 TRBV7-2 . TGTGCCAGCAGCATAGGGGCGCCTCTCGGCTACACCTTC CASSIGAPLGYTF
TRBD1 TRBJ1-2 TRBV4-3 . TGCGCCAGCAGCCAAGGGAACAGGGGAGACTATGGCTACACCTTC CASSQGNRGDYGYTF
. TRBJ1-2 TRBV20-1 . TGCAGTGCTAGATTGGGGTATGGCTACACCTTC CSARLGYGYTF
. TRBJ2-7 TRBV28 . TGTGCCAGCAGTTTACAGGGCGGGACCTACGAGCAGTACTTC CASSLQGGTYEQYF
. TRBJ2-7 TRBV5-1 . TGCGCCAGCAGTCGGGACGGAGACTACGAGCAGTACTTC CASSRDGDYEQYF
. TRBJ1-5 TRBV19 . TGTGCCAGTAGTCCCCCTGCAGTCGGAAGCAATCAGCCCCAGCATTTT CASSPPAVGSNQPQHF